This T cell receptor (beta chain) was obtained from a study of blood T cell repertoires in COVID-19 (dated by TCRdb to the early 2020s). Regarding the study in general: Collaborator samples came from the United States, Italy and Spain and covered acute and convalescent phases of COVID-19. The material from the prospective study consisted of cDNA or gDNA derived from T cells, B-cell-depleted T cells, or PBMCs. The dataset comprised deeply sampled blood TCRbeta repertoires from subjects exposed to, actively infected with, or recovered from COVID-19. A freely available public database, intended as a resource for researchers studying the immune response to SARS-CoV-2, is where the repertoires were released. Samples were obtained from the ongoing ImmuneRACE study (first 160 participants) and from roughly 1,300 subjects provided by 6 global collaborators. A de-identified subject ID, COVID-19 status, age in years and sex were almost always included in the sample metadata. Where available, HLA class I and class II types were taken from metadata supplied by the sample provider and were not determined by assay-based typing.

Whole blood was collected in K2EDTA tubes by collaborating institutions according to the institutions' own protocols. Collaborator samples were shipped for TCRbeta analysis as frozen whole blood, isolated PBMCs, or DNA extracted from either sample type. The immunoSEQ Assay, a bias-controlled multiplex PCR, was used to amplify TCRbeta CDR3 regions from genomic DNA. As for the original processing: Within the assay, amplification of reference gene primers was used to estimate how many nucleated cells each sample contained. To quantify the absolute abundance of each unique TCRbeta CDR3 rearrangement, sequence reads were collapsed and filtered. For each sample, productive Simpson clonality was calculated as the square root of Simpson's diversity index across productive rearrangements. What TCRdb holds here is the immuneACCESS table cut down to in-frame rearrangements. Part of the clones is not present; checked against another copy, under half of the missing clones reflect an unresolved V gene, and the others are unexplained. V and J calls and clone size come straight from that table; D and trimming were deduced from the DNA. This sample is represented by 30,000 to 40,000 clones; about nine tenths of them were singletons. 13% to 15% of the sample goes to the ten largest clones.

Clipping removes 3 bases from V and 4 bases from J, with 9 as the unmatched junction base count. The CDR3 sequence holds 17 residues, the cysteine and phenylalanine included. CDR3 DNA only is kept here, 51 bases in frame from base 1. CDR1 and CDR2, per the germline V gene, are SGDLS and YYNGEE. What the research found in general, with its limitations: How much clinical and demographic metadata was included differed by source and by participant, and the metadata was provided uncurated.

About this clone itself: The target of this receptor is not known. One base away there is no much larger clone; base qualities are not given.

This clonotype was obtained from a human donor with active COVID-19. The donor label of this sample is uncertain. The rearranged chain carries TRBV9 and TRBJ2-3; 12 of the junction bases match TRBD2. The sequencing sample was made of peripheral blood. The encoded CDR3 is CASSAFWTSGESDTQYF. The bases are TGTGCCAGCAGCGCTTTTTGGACTAGCGGGGAGTCAGATACGCAGTATTTT.